This T cell receptor (beta chain) is from a study of control samples from healthy donors and cancer patients. The CDR3 is 14 residues long. CDR1 and CDR2 from the germline V gene are GTSNPN and SVGIG (reference sequence). V was pared by 4 bases and J by 3 bases, with 15 bases between. Produced via immunoSEQ multiplex PCR; TCRdb's table is partial and in-frame only. This table has approximately 170,000 clones, approximately 92% appearing once. This clone has more than one count but fewer than ten. V and J are TRBV30 and TRBJ1-1; D is perhaps TRBD1 (6 bases). Sequenced input: blood. The clonotype originates from a man aged 25-45 years in good health. The CDR3 reads CAWKGRGAYTEAFF. CDR3 nucleotide sequence: TGTGCCTGGAAAGGAAGGGGGGCCTACACTGAAGCTTTCTTT.